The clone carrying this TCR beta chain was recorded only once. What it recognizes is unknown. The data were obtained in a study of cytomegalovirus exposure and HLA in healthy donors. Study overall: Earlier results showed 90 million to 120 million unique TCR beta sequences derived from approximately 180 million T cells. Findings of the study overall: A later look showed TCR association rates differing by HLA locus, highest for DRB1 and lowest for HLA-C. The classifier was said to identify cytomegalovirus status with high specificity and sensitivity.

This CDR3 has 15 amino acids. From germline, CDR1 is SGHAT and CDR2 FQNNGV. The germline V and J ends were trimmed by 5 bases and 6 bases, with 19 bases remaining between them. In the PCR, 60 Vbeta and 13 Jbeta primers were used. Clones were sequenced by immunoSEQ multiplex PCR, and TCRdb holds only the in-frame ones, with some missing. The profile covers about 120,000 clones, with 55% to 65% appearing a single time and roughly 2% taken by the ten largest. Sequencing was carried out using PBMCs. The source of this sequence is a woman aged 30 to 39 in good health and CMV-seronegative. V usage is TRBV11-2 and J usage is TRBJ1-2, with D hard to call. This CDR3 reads CASSPKVTGFDGYTF. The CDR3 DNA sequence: TGTGCCAGCAGCCCTAAGGTTACCGGGTTTGATGGCTACACCTTC.